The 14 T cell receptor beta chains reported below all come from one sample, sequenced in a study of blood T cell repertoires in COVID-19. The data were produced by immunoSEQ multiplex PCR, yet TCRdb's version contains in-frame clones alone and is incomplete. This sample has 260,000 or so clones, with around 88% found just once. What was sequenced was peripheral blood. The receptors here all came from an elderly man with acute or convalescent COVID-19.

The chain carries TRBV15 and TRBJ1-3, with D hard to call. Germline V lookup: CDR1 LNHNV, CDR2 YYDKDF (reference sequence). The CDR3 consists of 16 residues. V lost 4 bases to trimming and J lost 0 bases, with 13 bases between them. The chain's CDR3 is CATSIEMTSSGNTIYF. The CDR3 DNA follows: TGTGCCACCAGCATTGAAATGACAAGCTCTGGAAACACCATATATTTT.

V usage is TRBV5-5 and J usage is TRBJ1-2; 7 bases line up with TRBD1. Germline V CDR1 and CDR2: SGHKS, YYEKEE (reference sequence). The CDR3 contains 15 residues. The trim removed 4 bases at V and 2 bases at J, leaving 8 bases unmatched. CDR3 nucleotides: TGTGCCAGCAGCATTACAGGGGAAGTCAACTATGGCTACACCTTC. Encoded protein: CASSITGEVNYGYTF.

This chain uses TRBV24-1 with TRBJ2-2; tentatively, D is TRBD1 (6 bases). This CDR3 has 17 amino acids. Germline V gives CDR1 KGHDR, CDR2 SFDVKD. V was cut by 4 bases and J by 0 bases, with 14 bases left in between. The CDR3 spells CATSEVPGHANTGELFF. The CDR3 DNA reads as TGTGCCACCAGTGAGGTACCGGGACATGCGAACACCGGGGAGCTGTTTTTT.

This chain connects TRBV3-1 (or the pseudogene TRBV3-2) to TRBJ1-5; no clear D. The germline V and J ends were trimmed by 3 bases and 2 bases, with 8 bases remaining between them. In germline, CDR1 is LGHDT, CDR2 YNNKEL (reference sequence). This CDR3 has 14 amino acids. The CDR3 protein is CASSQGSGNQPQHF. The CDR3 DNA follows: TGTGCCAGCAGCCAGGGCAGTGGCAATCAGCCCCAGCATTTT.

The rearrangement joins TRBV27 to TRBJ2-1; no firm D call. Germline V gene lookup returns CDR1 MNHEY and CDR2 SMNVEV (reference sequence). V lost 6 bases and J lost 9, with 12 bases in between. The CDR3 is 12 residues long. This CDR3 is CASRERQTEQFF. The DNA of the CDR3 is TGTGCCAGCAGAGAGAGGCAGACTGAGCAGTTCTTC.

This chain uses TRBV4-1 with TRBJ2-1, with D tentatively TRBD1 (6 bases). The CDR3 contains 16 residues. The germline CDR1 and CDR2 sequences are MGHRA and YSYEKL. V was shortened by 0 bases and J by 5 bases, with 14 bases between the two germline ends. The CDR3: CASSQDPGQLNNEQFF. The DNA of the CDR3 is TGCGCCAGCAGCCAAGATCCAGGACAGTTGAACAATGAGCAGTTCTTC.

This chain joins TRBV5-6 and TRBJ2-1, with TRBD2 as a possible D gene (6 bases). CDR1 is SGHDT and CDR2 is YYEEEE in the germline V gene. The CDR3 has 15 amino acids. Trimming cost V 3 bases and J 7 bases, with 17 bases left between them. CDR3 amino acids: CASSSPGLGPNEQFF. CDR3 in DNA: TGTGCCAGCAGCTCACCGGGACTGGGTCCTAATGAGCAGTTCTTC.

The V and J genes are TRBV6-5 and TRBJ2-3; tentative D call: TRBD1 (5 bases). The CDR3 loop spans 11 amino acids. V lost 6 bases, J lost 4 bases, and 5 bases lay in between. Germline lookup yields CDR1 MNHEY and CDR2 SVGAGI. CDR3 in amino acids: CASSRADTQYF. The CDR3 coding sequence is TGTGCCAGCAGCAGGGCAGATACGCAGTATTTT.

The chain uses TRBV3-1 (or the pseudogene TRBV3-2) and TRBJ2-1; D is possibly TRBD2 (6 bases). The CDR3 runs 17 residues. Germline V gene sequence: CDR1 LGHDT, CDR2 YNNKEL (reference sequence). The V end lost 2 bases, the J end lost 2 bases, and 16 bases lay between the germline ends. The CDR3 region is CASSQWGLAQTYNEQFF. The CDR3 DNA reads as TGTGCCAGCAGCCAATGGGGTCTAGCGCAGACCTACAATGAGCAGTTCTTC.

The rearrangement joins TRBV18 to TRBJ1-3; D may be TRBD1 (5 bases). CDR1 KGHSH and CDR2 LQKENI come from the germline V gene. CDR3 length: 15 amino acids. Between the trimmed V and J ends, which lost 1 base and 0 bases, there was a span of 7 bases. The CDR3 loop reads CASSPQGPSGNTIYF. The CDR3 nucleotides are TGTGCCAGCTCACCACAGGGGCCCTCTGGAAACACCATATATTTT. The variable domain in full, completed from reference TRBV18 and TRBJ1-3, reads NAGVMQNPRHLVRRRGQEARLRCSPMKGHSHVYWYRQLPEEGLKFMVYLQKENIIDESGMPKERFSAEFPKEGPSILRIQQVVRGDSAAYFCASSPQGPSGNTIYFGEGSWLTVV.

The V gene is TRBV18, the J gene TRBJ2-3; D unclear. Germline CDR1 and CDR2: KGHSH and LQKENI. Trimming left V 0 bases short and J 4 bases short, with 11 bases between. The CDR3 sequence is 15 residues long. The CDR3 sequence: CASSPPNNAADTQYF. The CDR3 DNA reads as TGTGCCAGCTCACCACCAAATAATGCGGCAGATACGCAGTATTTT.

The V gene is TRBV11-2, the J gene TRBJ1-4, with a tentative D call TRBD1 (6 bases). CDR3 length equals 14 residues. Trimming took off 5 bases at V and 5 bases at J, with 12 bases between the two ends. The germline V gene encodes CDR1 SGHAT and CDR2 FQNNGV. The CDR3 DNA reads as TGTGCCAGCAGCCTCTCTGGACAGAATGAAAAACTGTTTTTT. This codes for CASSLSGQNEKLFF.

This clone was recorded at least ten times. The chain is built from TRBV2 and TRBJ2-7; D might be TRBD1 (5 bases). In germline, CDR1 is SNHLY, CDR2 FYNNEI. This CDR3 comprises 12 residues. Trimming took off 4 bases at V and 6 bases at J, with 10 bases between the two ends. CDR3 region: CASSGQSSEQYF. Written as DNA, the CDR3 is TGTGCCAGCAGTGGACAGTCGTCCGAGCAGTACTTC.

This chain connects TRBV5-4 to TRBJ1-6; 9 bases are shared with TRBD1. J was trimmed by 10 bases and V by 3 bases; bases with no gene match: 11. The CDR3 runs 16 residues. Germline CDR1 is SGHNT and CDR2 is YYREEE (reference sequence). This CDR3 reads CASSYGTGTGNSPLHF. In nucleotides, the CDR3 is TGTGCCAGCAGCTACGGAACCGGGACAGGGAACTCACCCCTCCACTTT.